The 6 T cell receptor beta chains below were found in one sample sequenced in a study of cytotoxic CD8 clonotypes in ibrutinib-treated CLL. The repertoire was sequenced with immunoSEQ multiplex PCR; TCRdb's copy has only in-frame clones and lacks some. The sample consists of approximately 130,000 clones, around four fifths of them appearing once. Sequencing was performed on PBMCs, taken after 24 months of ibrutinib treatment. The source is a human donor with chronic lymphocytic leukemia.

The V gene is TRBV27, the J gene TRBJ2-1, with D perhaps being TRBD1 or TRBD2 (6 bases each). Germline V gives CDR1 MNHEY, CDR2 SMNVEV (reference sequence). Trimming took 3 bases from V and 6 from J, leaving 9 bases between them. The CDR3 is made up of 13 amino acids. CDR3 residues: CASSFGGGNEQFF. In nucleotides, the CDR3 is TGTGCCAGCAGTTTCGGAGGGGGCAATGAGCAGTTCTTC.

CDR3 loop: CASSPQSGTEAFF. The CDR3 region has the DNA TGTGCCAGCAGCCCCCAGTCGGGCACTGAAGCTTTCTTT. V gene TRBV7-2 combines with J gene TRBJ1-1; D gene uncertain. This CDR3 is built from 13 residues. The germline gives CDR1 SGHTA, CDR2 FQGNSA. Between the trimmed V and J ends, which lost 5 bases and 4 bases, there was a span of 11 bases.

The V call is TRBV30, the J call TRBJ2-3, with 12 nucleotides matching TRBD2. V trimming: 3 bases; J trimming: 0 bases; junction bases outside the gene matches: 10. Germline V gene data show CDR1 as GTSNPN and CDR2 as SVGIG (reference sequence). There are 18 residues in the CDR3. The CDR3 here is CAWSIRRLAGGSTDTQYF. The CDR3, as DNA: TGTGCCTGGAGCATTCGGCGGCTAGCGGGGGGGAGCACAGATACGCAGTATTTT.

This clone has a handful of counts. The rearrangement joins TRBV4-1 to TRBJ1-5; no firm D call. V lost 0 bases, J lost 0 bases, and 6 bases lay in between. Germline V gives CDR1 MGHRA, CDR2 YSYEKL. This CDR3 is 15 amino acids long. The CDR3, as DNA: TGCGCCAGCAGCCAAGAAGGTCATAGCAATCAGCCCCAGCATTTT. Protein: CASSQEGHSNQPQHF.

With regard to this clone: Other nucleotide sequences in the sample specify the same CDR3. This chain connects TRBV27 to TRBJ2-7; a possible D gene is TRBD2 (6 bases). CDR3 length: 12 amino acids. The germline V gene encodes CDR1 MNHEY and CDR2 SMNVEV (reference sequence). The germline V and J ends were trimmed by 3 bases and 7 bases, with 10 bases remaining between them. The CDR3 reads CASSFRGSEQYF. In nucleotides, the CDR3 is TGTGCCAGCAGTTTTCGGGGGAGTGAGCAGTACTTC.

This chain uses TRBV5-1 with TRBJ1-2; 9 positions match TRBD1. V lost 0 bases, J lost 2 bases, and 8 bases stayed unmatched. CDR1 and CDR2 (germline): SGHRS, YFSETQ. CDR3 length: 17 amino acids. The CDR3 protein is CASSLGDRVSDNYGYTF. CDR3 sequence (DNA): TGCGCCAGCAGCTTGGGGGACAGGGTGTCCGACAACTATGGCTACACCTTC.